The 10 T cell receptor beta chains given below trace back to one sample, sequenced in a study of identical twins (dated by TCRdb to the mid-2010s). Receptors were amplified or captured by 5' RACE. The run used an Illumina HiSeq 2000. TCRdb trimmed public reads at Q25 via fastp, called clones via MiXCR and kept in-frame beta chains. For every CDR3 protein sequence, its rows merge into one entry that carries the most common genes and DNA. Present in this sample are roughly 250,000 distinct CDR3 sequences, more than 12% of which were seen just once. 8.5% to 10% of the sample rests with the top ten. What was sequenced was memory (CD45RO+) T cells sorted from blood. Explained via the paper, the cell subset or site label denotes: CD45RO+ enriched T cells. Receptors were obtained from a woman aged 18-35 years in good health.

The genes are TRBV6-5 and TRBJ1-1; D is unresolved. CDR1 is MNHEY and CDR2 is SVGAGI in the germline V gene. CDR3 size: 11 residues. The germline V and J ends were trimmed by 6 bases and 8 bases, with 10 bases remaining between them. CDR3 coding DNA: TGTGCCAGCAGGGGCCAAGGCGAAGCTTTCTTT. Residues: CASRGQGEAFF.

This clonotype was detected a few times. The CDR3 here is CASSWGTGAAEQYF. CDR3 bases: TGCGCCAGCAGCTGGGGGACAGGGGCAGCCGAGCAGTACTTC. V and J are TRBV5-1 and TRBJ2-7, with TRBD1 matching over 10 bases. V lost 3 bases to trimming and J lost 6 bases; unmatched junction nucleotides: 6. Germline V gene sequence: CDR1 SGHRS, CDR2 YFSETQ. This CDR3 comprises 14 residues.

V is TRBV20-1 and J is TRBJ2-3, with D possibly being TRBD1 (7 bases). This CDR3 is 17 amino acids long. Germline CDR1 reads DFQATT; CDR2 reads SNEGSKA (reference sequence). The CDR3 DNA sequence: TGCTGTGACCCAGCTAGGTGGAGGGGGCTTAGCACAGATACGCAGTATTTT. This gives the protein CCDPARWRGLSTDTQYF.

The V gene is TRBV20-1, the J gene TRBJ2-2; no reliable D call. The length of the CDR3 is 16 residues. Germline loops: CDR1 DFQATT, CDR2 SNEGSKA (reference sequence). V lost 0 bases to trimming and J lost 6 bases, with 17 bases between them. Written as DNA, the CDR3 is TGCAGTGCTAGAGAGGCCTCCGTAGGAGAGTCCGGGGAGCTGTTTTTT. Protein: CSAREASVGESGELFF.

This clonotype was seen ten or more times. The rearrangement joins TRBV20-1 to TRBJ2-5; no firm D call. V was shortened by 1 base and J by 5 bases, with 5 bases between the two germline ends. The germline gives CDR1 DFQATT, CDR2 SNEGSKA (reference sequence). This CDR3 has 11 amino acids. Here the CDR3 reads CSARAGETQYF. The CDR3 DNA reads TGCAGTGCTAGAGCTGGGGAGACCCAGTACTTC.

This rearrangement joins TRBV10-3 to TRBJ2-1, with D perhaps given as TRBD1 or TRBD2 (5 bases each). Trimming pared 2 bases from V and 10 bases from J, leaving 9 bases between. Germline V CDR1 and CDR2: ENHRY, SYGVKD. The CDR3 is made up of 12 amino acids. The DNA for the CDR3 is TGTGCCATCAGTGAGGGGACCCCCGAGCAGTTCTTC. Translated, it gives CAISEGTPEQFF.

In its sample, this clonotype was seen once. The chain links TRBV7-9 to TRBJ1-4; tentatively, D is TRBD1 (5 bases). The CDR3 spans 15 residues. V was trimmed by 1 base and J by 0 bases, leaving 6 bases between them. Germline V gene lookup returns CDR1 SEHNR and CDR2 FQNEAQ (reference sequence). This CDR3 is CASSLGDATNEKLFF. The CDR3 coding sequence is TGTGCCAGCAGCTTAGGGGACGCAACTAATGAAAAACTGTTTTTT.

This chain uses TRBV12-5 with TRBJ2-2; no clear D. With 4 bases removed from V and 1 base from J, the gap between germline ends came to 10 bases. The CDR3 consists of 15 residues. The germline CDR1 and CDR2 sequences are LGHNT and FRNRAP. CDR3 nucleotides: TGTGCTAGTGGTTCCGCGACTGAGAACACCGGGGAGCTGTTTTTT. It encodes CASGSATENTGELFF.

The V and J genes are TRBV5-1 and TRBJ1-5; 9 bases line up with TRBD1. Germline V gene sequence: CDR1 SGHRS, CDR2 YFSETQ. The trim removed 3 bases at V and 7 bases at J, leaving 17 bases unmatched. This CDR3 is built from 18 residues. The CDR3 region has the DNA TGCGCCAGCAGCTGGGGCCGGGGAACAGGGGGCTTCCAACAGCCCCAGCATTTT. This encodes CASSWGRGTGGFQQPQHF.

V is TRBV3-1 and J is TRBJ1-4; TRBD1 matches at 8 bases. Per the germline V gene, CDR1 is LGHDT and CDR2 is YNNKEL (reference sequence). The trim removed 3 bases at V and 5 bases at J, leaving 2 bases unmatched. The CDR3 sequence is 14 residues long. The DNA of the CDR3 is TGTGCCAGCAGCCATACAGGGGGGAATGAAAAACTGTTTTTT. Residues: CASSHTGGNEKLFF.